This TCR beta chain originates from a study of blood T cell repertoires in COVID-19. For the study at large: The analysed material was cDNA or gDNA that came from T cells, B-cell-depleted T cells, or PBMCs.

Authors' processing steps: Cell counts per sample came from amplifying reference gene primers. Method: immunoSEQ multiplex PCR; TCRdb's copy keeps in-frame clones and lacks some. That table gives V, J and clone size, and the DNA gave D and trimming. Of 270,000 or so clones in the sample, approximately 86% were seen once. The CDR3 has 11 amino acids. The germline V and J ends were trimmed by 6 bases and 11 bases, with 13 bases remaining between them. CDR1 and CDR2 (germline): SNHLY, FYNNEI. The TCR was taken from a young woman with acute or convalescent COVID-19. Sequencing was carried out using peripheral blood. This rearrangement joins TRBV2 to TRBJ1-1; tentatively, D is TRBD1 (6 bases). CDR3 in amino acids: CASRTGADAFF. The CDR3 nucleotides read TGTGCCAGCAGGACAGGTGCCGACGCTTTCTTT. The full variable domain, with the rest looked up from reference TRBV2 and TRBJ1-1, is EPEVTQTPSHQVTQMGQEVILRCVPISNHLYFYWYRQILGQKVEFLVSFYNNEISEKSEIFDDQFSVERPDGSNFTLKIRSTKLEDSAMYFCASRTGADAFFGQGTRLTVV.